This T cell receptor beta chain was obtained from a study of beta chain features in type 1 diabetes. Study-level findings and limits: Fewer insertions but more deletions were seen at VDJ junctions in type 1 diabetes patients.

This clone was recorded once. Its specificity is not known. Markers CD45RO/CCR7/CD25/CD127/CD95/CD27 served to sort CD4+ naive, central memory, regulatory and stem cell-like memory cells. What was sequenced were expressed TCRB transcripts, since all of the isolated RNA had been reverse transcribed. Produced via immunoSEQ multiplex PCR; TCRdb's table is partial and in-frame only. This repertoire shows 220,000 or so clones, about 70% found once; its top ten account for approximately 0.053%. The CDR3 is 13 residues long. The V end was cut by 6 bases, the J end by 4 bases, with 12 bases between. Per germline, CDR1 ENHRY and CDR2 SYGVKD.

This sequence joins TRBV10-3 and TRBJ2-5; TRBD2 is a possible D gene (6 bases). Input material: naive CD4+ T cells from blood. The origin of this receptor is a man aged 25-45 years in good health. CDR3 protein: CAIRAGTPETQYF. In nucleotides, the CDR3 is TGTGCCATCAGGGCAGGGACTCCAGAGACCCAGTACTTC.